These T cell receptor beta chains were read from a single sample in a study of radiation and T cells in renal cell carcinoma. The protocol was immunoSEQ multiplex PCR, while the TCRdb copy is restricted to in-frame clones and leaves out a portion. The table includes 150,000 or so clones, around 89% detected once. The sample was blood, taken from a patient whose treatment included radiotherapy and nephrectomy. The receptor source for this set is a woman in her forties or fifties with renal cell carcinoma. CDR3s leave out the opening cysteine and the closing phenylalanine or tryptophan. Expanded clones get a size class; other rows say once, few or many, or leave the size out.

clone size	V gene	J gene	CDR3 protein
.	TRBV11-1	TRBJ2-3	ASSPGTDAYVDTQY
.	TRBV6-5	TRBJ2-7	ASSLGQDYEQY
.	TRBV19	TRBJ2-3	ASEDSPSTDTQY
.	TRBV4-1	TRBJ2-4	ASSQDPLAKNIQY
.	TRBV7-2	TRBJ1-2	ASSLVLPTIGGYT
once	TRBV19	TRBJ1-1	ASSATGWGTEAF
.	TRBV11-2	TRBJ2-3	ASRRPFRGDSTDTQY
few	TRBV2	TRBJ2-7	ASSADRASYEQY
few	TRBV30	TRBJ1-6	AWSVIVASPLH
few	TRBV9	TRBJ1-1	ASSVATGSGTEAF
.	TRBV5-8	TRBJ2-2	ASSLYGASTGELF
.	TRBV7-2	TRBJ1-6	ASSLGGSSYNSPLH
.	TRBV6-5	TRBJ1-2	ASSSFYRGSNYGYT
once	TRBV2	TRBJ2-2	ASSGAGGTGAGELF
once	TRBV6-4	TRBJ1-5	ASRAEDRGRSNQPQH
.	TRBV10-3	TRBJ1-1	AISGPTGGDTEAF
.	TRBV13	TRBJ1-1	ASSGDESSRALNTEAF
once	TRBV11-2	TRBJ2-7	ASSPTASSDEQY
.	TRBV7-9	TRBJ1-1	ASSFSAGRVGEAF
.	TRBV19	TRBJ1-1	ASSIRRGQMNTEAF
once	TRBV11-1	TRBJ1-4	ASSARAGEKLF
.	TRBV18	TRBJ2-2	ASSPGTATGELF
.	TRBV4-3	TRBJ2-7	ASSQIATSPYEQY
once	TRBV6-5	TRBJ1-5	ASRKEGNQPQH
.	TRBV19	TRBJ1-4	ASKGTRYADGNEKLF
.	TRBV7-3	TRBJ2-3	ASSLGPSGGPDTQY
.	TRBV23-1	TRBJ1-1	ASKQGTNTEAF
.	TRBV13	TRBJ2-3	ASSMLAGAGDTQY
.	TRBV4-1	TRBJ2-4	ASSQGLTGGGGNIQY
.	TRBV9	TRBJ2-5	ASSVATGRASYQETQY
once	TRBV5-1	TRBJ1-4	ASSLTGDSSTNEKLF
.	TRBV23-1	TRBJ1-2	ASRTGGRVYGYT
.	TRBV4-2	TRBJ2-2	ASDRANTGELF